This T cell receptor (beta chain) was sequenced during a study of T cell repertoires in cytomegalovirus infection. CDR1 and CDR2 (germline): SGHTA, FQGNSA. This CDR3 is 14 amino acids long. V was clipped by 1 base and J by 7 bases, with 11 bases between them. From the reads, TCRdb called clonotypes with MiXCR, one entry per CDR3 protein. The table has 350,000 to 400,000 distinct CDR3 sequences, around a third seen once. With regard to this clonotype: Its target is not known.

The source was cultured PBMCs, collected from culture after CMV antigen stimulation. The TCR originated in a human donor in good health (CMV status not recorded). Some clones in this sample may be carry-over from other donors' samples. V is TRBV7-2 and J is TRBJ2-1; D unresolved. CDR3 sequence reads: CASSLDWLGNEQFF. CDR3 nucleotide sequence: TGTGCCAGCAGCTTAGATTGGCTGGGGAATGAGCAGTTCTTC.